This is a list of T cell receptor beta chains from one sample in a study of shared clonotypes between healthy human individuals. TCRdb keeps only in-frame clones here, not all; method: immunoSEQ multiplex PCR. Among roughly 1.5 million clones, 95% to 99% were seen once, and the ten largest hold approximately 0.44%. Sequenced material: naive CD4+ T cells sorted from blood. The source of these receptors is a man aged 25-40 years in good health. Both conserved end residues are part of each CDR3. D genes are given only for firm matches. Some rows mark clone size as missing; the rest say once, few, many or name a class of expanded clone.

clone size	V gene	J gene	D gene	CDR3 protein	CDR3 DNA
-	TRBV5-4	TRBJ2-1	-	CASRAGAEQFF	TGTGCCAGCCGGGCGGGGGCTGAGCAGTTCTTC
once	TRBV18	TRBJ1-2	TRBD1	CASSPGTGAGYTF	TGTGCCAGCTCACCAGGAACAGGGGCTGGCTACACCTTC
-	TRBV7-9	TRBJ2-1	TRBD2	CASSLRGLQDEQFF	TGTGCCAGCAGCTTAAGGGGACTACAGGATGAGCAGTTCTTC
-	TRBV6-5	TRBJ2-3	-	CASSYTLKFAGDTQYF	TGTGCCAGCAGTTACACGTTAAAGTTTGCCGGAGATACGCAGTATTTT
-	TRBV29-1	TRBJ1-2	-	CSVVTGKGYGYTF	TGCAGCGTTGTTACAGGGAAAGGCTATGGCTACACCTTC
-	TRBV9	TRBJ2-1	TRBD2	CASSVDGAGGVIVKQFF	TGTGCCAGCAGCGTAGACGGAGCGGGAGGAGTTATTGTAAAGCAGTTCTTC
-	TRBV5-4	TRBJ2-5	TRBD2	CASSFRASGNLETQYF	TGTGCCAGCAGCTTTAGGGCTAGCGGGAATTTGGAGACCCAGTACTTC
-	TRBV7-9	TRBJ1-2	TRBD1	CASSSIGDRESYGYTF	TGTGCCAGCAGCTCTATTGGGGACAGGGAGAGCTATGGCTACACCTTC
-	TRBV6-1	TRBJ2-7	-	CASSPNLGSYEQYF	TGTGCCAGCAGTCCTAACCTAGGTTCCTACGAGCAGTACTTC
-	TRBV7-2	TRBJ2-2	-	CATLRGIAANTGELFF	TGTGCCACCCTGCGCGGGATAGCGGCGAACACCGGGGAGCTGTTTTTT
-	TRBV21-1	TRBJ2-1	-	CASSKDSYNEQFF	TGTGCCAGCAGCAAGGACAGTTACAATGAGCAGTTCTTC
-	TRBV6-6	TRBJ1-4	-	CASRTVPENEKLFF	TGTGCCAGCAGGACGGTCCCCGAGAATGAAAAACTGTTTTTT
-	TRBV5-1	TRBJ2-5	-	CASSLDYEGETQYF	TGCGCCAGCAGCTTGGATTACGAGGGGGAGACCCAGTACTTC
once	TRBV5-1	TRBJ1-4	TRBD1	CASSLGDRGSNEKLFF	TGCGCCAGCAGCTTGGGTGACAGGGGCTCTAATGAAAAACTGTTTTTT
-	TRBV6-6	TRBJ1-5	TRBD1	CASRDRTGPNQPQHF	TGTGCCAGCAGGGATCGGACAGGGCCGAATCAGCCCCAGCATTTT
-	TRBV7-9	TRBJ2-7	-	CASSLAVGLGSDEQYF	TGTGCCAGCAGCTTAGCAGTGGGGCTAGGATCTGATGAGCAGTACTTC
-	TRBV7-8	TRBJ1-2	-	CASSPQMLGHYGYTF	TGTGCCAGCAGCCCGCAAATGCTGGGACACTATGGCTACACCTTC
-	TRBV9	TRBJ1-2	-	CASSVGGRDFDGYTF	TGTGCCAGCAGCGTAGGTGGCAGGGACTTCGATGGCTACACCTTC
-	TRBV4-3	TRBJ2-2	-	CASSQVGQVGSGELFF	TGCGCCAGCAGCCAAGTGGGGCAGGTTGGTTCCGGGGAGCTGTTTTTT
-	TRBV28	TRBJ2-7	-	CASSSLISPSEQYF	TGTGCCAGCAGTTCCCTGATTTCGCCCTCCGAGCAGTACTTC
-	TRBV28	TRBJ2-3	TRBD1	CASSNPGQGMTDTQYF	TGTGCCAGCAGTAATCCGGGACAGGGGATGACAGATACGCAGTATTTT
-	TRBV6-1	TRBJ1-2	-	CASRTGPSNYGYTF	TGTGCCAGCAGGACAGGCCCGTCGAACTATGGCTACACCTTC
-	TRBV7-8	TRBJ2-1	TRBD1	CASSLVSLFGTGTYNEQFF	TGTGCCAGCAGCTTAGTCAGTTTATTCGGGACAGGGACTTACAATGAGCAGTTCTTC
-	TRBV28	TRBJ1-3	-	CASNSGASLGNTIYF	TGTGCCAGCAACAGTGGTGCGTCCCTGGGGAACACCATATATTTT
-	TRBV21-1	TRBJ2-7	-	CASRRPGRKPISYEQYF	TGTGCCAGCAGGAGACCAGGACGGAAGCCAATCTCCTACGAGCAGTACTTC
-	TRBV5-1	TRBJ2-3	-	CASSLGSSTDTQYF	TGCGCCAGCAGCTTGGGGTCTAGCACAGATACGCAGTATTTT
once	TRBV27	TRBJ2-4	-	CASSSLSERNIQYF	TGTGCCAGCAGTAGCCTCTCAGAAAGAAACATTCAGTACTTC
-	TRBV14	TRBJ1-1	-	CASSQEVGWGTEAFF	TGTGCCAGCAGCCAAGAAGTGGGCTGGGGCACTGAAGCTTTCTTT
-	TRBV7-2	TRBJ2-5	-	CASSPGWTQYF	TGTGCCAGCAGCCCTGGTTGGACCCAGTACTTC
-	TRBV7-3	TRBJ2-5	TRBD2	CASSPTSGFQETQYF	TGTGCCAGCAGCCCGACTAGCGGATTTCAAGAGACCCAGTACTTC
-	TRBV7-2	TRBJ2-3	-	CASSLVYPTDTQYF	TGTGCCAGCAGCTTAGTCTATCCCACAGATACGCAGTATTTT
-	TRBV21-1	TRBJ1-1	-	CASSARDRGRGDTEAFF	TGTGCCAGCAGCGCCCGGGACAGGGGGCGAGGGGACACTGAAGCTTTCTTT
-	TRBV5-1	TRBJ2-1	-	CASSLMVSSYNEQFF	TGCGCCAGCAGCTTGATGGTGAGCTCCTACAATGAGCAGTTCTTC
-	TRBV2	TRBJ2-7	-	CASSEMGVSLTEFPEQYF	TGTGCCAGCAGTGAAATGGGGGTCAGCCTGACAGAGTTTCCCGAGCAGTACTTC
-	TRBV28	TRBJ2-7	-	CASSLRVATYEQYF	TGTGCCAGCAGTTTACGGGTGGCGACCTACGAGCAGTACTTC
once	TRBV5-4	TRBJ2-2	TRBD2	CASSMGTSGTNTGELFF	TGTGCCAGCAGCATGGGGACTAGCGGAACGAACACCGGGGAGCTGTTTTTT
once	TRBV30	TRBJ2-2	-	CAWSRSGAGELFF	TGTGCCTGGAGCCGATCCGGGGCCGGGGAGCTGTTTTTT
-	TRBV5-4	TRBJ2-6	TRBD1	CASSLPGQGISSGANVLTF	TGTGCCAGCAGCCTCCCGGGACAGGGAATATCTTCTGGGGCCAACGTCCTGACTTTC
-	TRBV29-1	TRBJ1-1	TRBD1	CSVLRGQFTEAFF	TGCAGCGTCCTTCGGGGACAGTTCACTGAAGCTTTCTTT
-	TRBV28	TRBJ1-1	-	CASSLEFGGTEAFF	TGTGCCAGCAGCCTCGAATTTGGAGGCACTGAAGCTTTCTTT
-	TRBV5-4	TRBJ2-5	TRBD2	CASIEMGLAGGRLETQYF	TGTGCCAGCATCGAAATGGGACTAGCGGGAGGAAGGTTGGAGACCCAGTACTTC
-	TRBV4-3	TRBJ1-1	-	CASSQVQRAGTEAFF	TGCGCCAGCAGCCAAGTCCAAAGGGCAGGCACTGAAGCTTTCTTT
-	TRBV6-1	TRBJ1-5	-	CASSEITQGPTNSNQPQHF	TGTGCCAGCAGTGAGATAACACAGGGCCCGACGAATAGCAATCAGCCCCAGCATTTT
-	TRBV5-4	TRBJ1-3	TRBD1	CASSRTGGRLNTIYF	TGTGCCAGCAGCAGGACAGGGGGCCGACTGAACACCATATATTTT
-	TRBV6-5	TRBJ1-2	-	CASTRKGSGYTF	TGTGCCAGCACGCGCAAAGGGTCCGGCTACACCTTC
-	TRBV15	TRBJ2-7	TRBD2	CATSRDAASGTTYEQYF	TGTGCCACCAGCAGAGATGCGGCGAGCGGGACCACCTACGAGCAGTACTTC
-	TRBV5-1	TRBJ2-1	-	CASSLELHEQFF	TGCGCCAGCAGCTTGGAACTGCATGAGCAGTTCTTC
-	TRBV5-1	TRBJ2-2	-	CASSPGIQAGELFF	TGCGCCAGCAGCCCGGGGATTCAGGCCGGGGAGCTGTTTTTT
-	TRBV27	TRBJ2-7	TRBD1	CASSRTGLWVEQYF	TGTGCCAGCAGCCGGACAGGGCTTTGGGTCGAGCAGTACTTC
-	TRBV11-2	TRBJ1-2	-	CASRGRIYGYTF	TGTGCCAGCAGAGGCAGAATCTATGGCTACACCTTC
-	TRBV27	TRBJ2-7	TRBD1	CASSSQDRGYEQYF	TGTGCCAGCAGTTCACAGGACAGGGGCTACGAGCAGTACTTC
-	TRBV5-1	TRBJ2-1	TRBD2	CASSVGTSGGIEQFF	TGCGCCAGCAGCGTCGGGACTAGCGGTGGTATCGAGCAGTTCTTC
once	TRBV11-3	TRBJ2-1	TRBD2	CASRGGDNEQFF	TGTGCCAGCAGGGGAGGGGACAATGAGCAGTTCTTC
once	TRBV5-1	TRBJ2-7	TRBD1	CASSLRTGLGNEQYF	TGCGCCAGCAGCTTGCGGACAGGGTTGGGTAACGAGCAGTACTTC
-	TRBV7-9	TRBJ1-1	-	CASRTFGGPNTEAFF	TGTGCCAGCAGGACCTTCGGGGGCCCGAACACTGAAGCTTTCTTT